This T cell receptor (beta chain) was captured in a study of cytomegalovirus exposure and HLA in healthy donors. Amplification used 60 Vbeta primers and 13 Jbeta primers. The data were produced by immunoSEQ multiplex PCR, yet TCRdb's version contains in-frame clones alone and is incomplete. The sample yields about 150,000 clones, around 75% seen once. Worth noting for this clone: Its specificity is not known.

Study-wide points: Differences between HLA loci emerged in a later analysis of TCR association rates, with DRB1 most and HLA-C fewest. TCR beta V segments were, for the most part, productive about 87% or about 30% of the time in an earlier analysis.

Germline V gene lookup returns CDR1 SGHDN and CDR2 FVKESK. V lost 3 bases to trimming and J lost 11 bases; unmatched junction nucleotides: 3. The CDR3 spans 11 residues. The receptor's source is a man in his fifties or sixties in good health and CMV-seronegative. The gene calls are TRBV14 and TRBJ1-1; TRBD1 matches at 7 bases. Sequencing was performed on PBMCs. This CDR3 is CASSQTGSAFF. Here the CDR3 DNA reads TGTGCCAGCAGCCAGACAGGGTCGGCTTTCTTT.